This TCR beta chain was found in a study of T cells expressing NK-cell markers. The overall study: The TCR beta repertoires originated in sorted CD3+CD56+NKG2C+, CD3+CD56+NKG2C- and CD3+CD56-NKG2C+ T cells. Study-wide findings and caveats: One observes that, in a handful of donors, these clonotypes were also the leading ones within the CD3+CD56-NKG2C+ fraction. Of the CD8+ T cell pool in over 5 donors, about 1.0-8% was accounted for by dominant NKG2C+ clonotypes.

For each CDR3 protein, TCRdb gives one entry from its re-call of the 5' RACE reads, without DNA. This sample's clone table lists over 150,000 distinct CDR3 sequences. Germline V lookup: CDR1 SGHAT, CDR2 FQNNGV. The CDR3 totals 14 residues. As for this clonotype: Its target is not known.

The clonotype was recovered from a woman in her fifties or sixties in good health. This chain joins TRBV11-2 and TRBJ1-1; TCRdb names TRBD1, which stays unverified in the absence of DNA. Sample: blood T cells: a sorted CD56 or NKG2C T cell subset, CD4+ or CD8+ T cells, or bulk PBMC T cells (not recorded which). The CDR3 sequence: CASSWGPLATEAFF.